What follows is one T cell receptor (beta chain) and its context. This entry belongs to a study of blood T cell repertoires in COVID-19. Looking at the study overall: From the United States, Italy and Spain came samples of acute and convalescent COVID-19. The analysed material was cDNA or gDNA that came from T cells, B-cell-depleted T cells, or PBMCs.

The CDR3 runs 20 residues. CDR1 and CDR2 (germline): LGHDT, YNNKEL (reference sequence). V shed 0 bases and J shed 0 bases, with 20 bases lying between them. Original methodology: Reference gene primer amplification yielded estimated nucleated cell counts. The method was immunoSEQ multiplex PCR; TCRdb's version includes in-frame clones alone and lacks a portion of them. V and J calls and clone size are those listed in that table; D and trimming were worked out from the DNA. The sample contains 120,000 to 150,000 clones, about nine tenths of which appear only once. V gene TRBV3-1 (or the pseudogene TRBV3-2) combines with J gene TRBJ1-4; D unresolved. The clonotype originates from a man over 45 who had recovered from COVID-19. Sequencing was performed on peripheral blood. The CDR3 protein is CASSQDSPDTGIATNEKLFF. CDR3 DNA: TGTGCCAGCAGCCAAGATTCCCCCGACACGGGAATTGCAACTAATGAAAAACTGTTTTTT.